The rows below give T cell receptor beta chains drawn from one sample of a study of control samples from healthy donors and cancer patients. Using immunoSEQ multiplex PCR, the repertoire was profiled, and TCRdb retains in-frame clones only, with some absent. This sample has more than 85,000 clones, with roughly 90% found just once. Sequenced material: PBMCs. The receptor set was obtained from a woman aged 55-70 years with lung cancer. Both conserved end residues are part of each CDR3. The D gene is left open where the match is weak. The size of a clone is reported for some rows only, either as once, few or many, or as a class for expanded clones.

size: NA
V: TRBV6-1
J: TRBJ2-1
D: TRBD1
DNA: TGTGCCAGCAGTGAACGGGGACAGGAGGAGTTCTTC
CDR3: CASSERGQEEFF

size: NA
V: TRBV4-1
J: TRBJ1-4
D: NA
DNA: TGCGCCAGCAGCCAAGACAGGAGAACTAATGAAAAACTGTTTTTT
CDR3: CASSQDRRTNEKLFF

size: once
V: TRBV19
J: TRBJ1-4
D: NA
DNA: TGTGCCAGTAGTATCCGGGGTATCGGGGAAAAACTGTTTTTT
CDR3: CASSIRGIGEKLFF

size: few
V: TRBV11-3
J: TRBJ1-4
D: NA
DNA: TGTGCCAGCAGCCTCTCTGGGGGGGGTAATGAAAAACTGTTTTTT
CDR3: CASSLSGGGNEKLFF

size: NA
V: TRBV9
J: TRBJ2-3
D: NA
DNA: TGTGCCAGCAGCCTCTCAGCGGCGTTTAGCACAGATACGCAGTATTTT
CDR3: CASSLSAAFSTDTQYF

size: NA
V: TRBV28
J: TRBJ1-1
D: NA
DNA: TGTGCCAGCACGATAGACAACACTGAAGCTTTCTTT
CDR3: CASTIDNTEAFF

size: NA
V: TRBV19
J: TRBJ1-2
D: NA
DNA: TGTGCCAGTAGCCAAACCCAGGGCGCGGGGTATGGCTACACCTTC
CDR3: CASSQTQGAGYGYTF

size: NA
V: TRBV9
J: TRBJ2-5
D: NA
DNA: TGTGCCAGCAGCGTAGAGGCAGGCGTGTACCAAGAGACCCAGTACTTC
CDR3: CASSVEAGVYQETQYF

size: once
V: TRBV7-2
J: TRBJ2-5
D: NA
DNA: TGTGCCAGCAGCTTAGCTTATGAATGGGAGACCCAGTACTTC
CDR3: CASSLAYEWETQYF

size: NA
V: TRBV6-2/TRBV6-3
J: TRBJ1-5
D: NA
DNA: TGTGCCAGCAGTTACTCGGTGGGACCCTTAAAGCATTTT
CDR3: CASSYSVGPLKHF

size: NA
V: TRBV27
J: TRBJ2-7
D: NA
DNA: TGTGCCAGCAGCCCTCACAGGACCGCTCCGCTCTACGAGCAGTACTTC
CDR3: CASSPHRTAPLYEQYF

size: NA
V: TRBV6-5
J: TRBJ1-4
D: NA
DNA: TGTGCCAGCAGTCGAACCGGGACAACTAATGAAAAACTGTTTTTT
CDR3: CASSRTGTTNEKLFF

size: once
V: TRBV7-2
J: TRBJ2-1
D: TRBD2
DNA: TGTGCCAGCAGCTGGACTAGCGGGGGGGAATACAATGAGCAGTTCTTC
CDR3: CASSWTSGGEYNEQFF

size: NA
V: TRBV5-1
J: TRBJ2-5
D: NA
DNA: TGCGCCAGCAGCGAGGGGCAAGAGACCCAGTACTTC
CDR3: CASSEGQETQYF

size: NA
V: TRBV27
J: TRBJ1-5
D: NA
DNA: TGTGCCAGCAGTTTATCAGGTAGTCAGCCCCAGCATTTT
CDR3: CASSLSGSQPQHF

size: once
V: TRBV5-1
J: TRBJ2-6
D: NA
DNA: TGCGCCAGCAGCCCCGGGACAGGGGCCAACGTCCTGACTTTC
CDR3: CASSPGTGANVLTF

size: NA
V: TRBV10-3
J: TRBJ2-7
D: NA
DNA: TGTGCCATCAGTGAGGCGGAGGTTCGGGTCGAGCAGTACTTC
CDR3: CAISEAEVRVEQYF

size: NA
V: TRBV7-9
J: TRBJ2-2
D: TRBD2
DNA: TGTGCCAGCAGCTCCTCCGGCGGGGGGGCGACCGGGGAGCTGTTTTTT
CDR3: CASSSSGGGATGELFF

size: NA
V: TRBV18
J: TRBJ1-4
D: NA
DNA: TGTGCCAGCTCACCAGGGTCAGCAGGGGATGAAAAACTGTTTTTT
CDR3: CASSPGSAGDEKLFF

size: NA
V: TRBV6-2/TRBV6-3
J: TRBJ1-5
D: NA
DNA: TGTGCCAGCAGTTACTGGGGGAGGGGGAGCAATCAGCCCCAGCATTTT
CDR3: CASSYWGRGSNQPQHF

size: NA
V: TRBV6-6
J: TRBJ2-2
D: NA
DNA: TGTGCCATAAATCCGGGACACTTGAAAACCGGGGAGCTGTTTTTT
CDR3: CAINPGHLKTGELFF

size: NA
V: TRBV7-2
J: TRBJ2-5
D: TRBD2
DNA: TGTGCCAGCAGCCGGGGGGGCCGAGAGACCCAGTACTTC
CDR3: CASSRGGRETQYF

size: NA
V: TRBV14
J: TRBJ2-5
D: TRBD1
DNA: TGTGCCAGCAGCCAAGTAGGGGGCTCCCGGGAGACCCAGTACTTC
CDR3: CASSQVGGSRETQYF

size: NA
V: TRBV4-1
J: TRBJ1-6
D: NA
DNA: TGCGCCAGCAGCCAAGGACGAGGGGGTTCCTATAATTCACCCCTCCACTTT
CDR3: CASSQGRGGSYNSPLHF

size: NA
V: TRBV6-5
J: TRBJ1-1
D: TRBD1
DNA: TGTGCCAGCACCATGACAGGGCGGAACACTGAAGCTTTCTTT
CDR3: CASTMTGRNTEAFF